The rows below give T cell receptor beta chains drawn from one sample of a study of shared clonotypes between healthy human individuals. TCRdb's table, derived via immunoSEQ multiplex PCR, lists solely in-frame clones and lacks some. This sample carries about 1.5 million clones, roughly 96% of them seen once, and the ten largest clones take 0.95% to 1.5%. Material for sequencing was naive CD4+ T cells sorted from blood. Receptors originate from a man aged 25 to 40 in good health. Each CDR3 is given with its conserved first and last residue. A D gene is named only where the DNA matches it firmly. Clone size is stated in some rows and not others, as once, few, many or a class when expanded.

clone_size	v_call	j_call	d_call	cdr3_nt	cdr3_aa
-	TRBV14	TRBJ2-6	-	TGTGCCAGCAGCCCCTTCGGCAGGGCCAACGTCCTGACTTTC	CASSPFGRANVLTF
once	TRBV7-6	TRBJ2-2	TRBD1	TGTGCCAGCAGCCGACCCACAGGGGAGAACACCGGGGAGCTGTTTTTT	CASSRPTGENTGELFF
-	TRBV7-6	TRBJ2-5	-	TGTGCCAGCAGCTTAAGCACAGGCCAAGAGACCCAGTACTTC	CASSLSTGQETQYF
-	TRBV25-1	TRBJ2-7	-	TGTGCCAGCAGTGATGGGACAAACGGATACGAGCAGTACTTC	CASSDGTNGYEQYF
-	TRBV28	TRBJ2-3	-	TGTGCCAGCACCCTTAGCACAGATACGCAGTATTTT	CASTLSTDTQYF
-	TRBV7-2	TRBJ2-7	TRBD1	TGTGCCAGCAGCTTATGGGTCGGGACAGGTTACTACGAGCAGTACTTC	CASSLWVGTGYYEQYF
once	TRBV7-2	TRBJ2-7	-	TGTGCCAGCAGCTTAGGTGTGTCCTACGAGCAGTACTTC	CASSLGVSYEQYF
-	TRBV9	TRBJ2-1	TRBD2	TGTGCCAGCAGCGGGGGACTAGCGGGACAGTACAATGAGCAGTTCTTC	CASSGGLAGQYNEQFF
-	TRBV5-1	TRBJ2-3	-	TGCGCCAGCGGGTACAGGGATTTCACAGATACGCAGTATTTT	CASGYRDFTDTQYF
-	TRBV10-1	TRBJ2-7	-	TGCGCCAGCAGTGAGTCTGGCGTACCCGGGCAGTACTTC	CASSESGVPGQYF
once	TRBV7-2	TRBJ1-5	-	TGTGCCAGCAGCTTAGATGTCAGCGCTCAGCCCCAGCATTTT	CASSLDVSAQPQHF
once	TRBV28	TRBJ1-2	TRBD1	TGTGCCAGCAGTATGGACAGGGTGGTCTATGGCTACACCTTC	CASSMDRVVYGYTF
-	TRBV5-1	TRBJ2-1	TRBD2	TGCGCCAGCAGCTTACTAGCGGGGGTTTACAATGAGCAGTTCTTC	CASSLLAGVYNEQFF
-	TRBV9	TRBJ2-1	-	TGTGCCAGCAGCGCGGGACTTACCTACAATGAGCAGTTCTTC	CASSAGLTYNEQFF
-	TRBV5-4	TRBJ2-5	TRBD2	TGTGCCAGCAGTTCCGGGACTAGCGGGAGGGGAGAGACCCAGTACTTC	CASSSGTSGRGETQYF
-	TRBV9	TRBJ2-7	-	TGTGCCAGCAGCGTAAGTCCTCGGTCGGGCTACGAGCAGTACTTC	CASSVSPRSGYEQYF
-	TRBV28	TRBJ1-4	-	TGTGCCAGCAGTGACGGGTCTGCTTGGGTTAATGAAAAACTGTTTTTT	CASSDGSAWVNEKLFF
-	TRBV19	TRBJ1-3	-	TGTGCCACCCATAAAGGAGACACCATATATTTT	CATHKGDTIYF
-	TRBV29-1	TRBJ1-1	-	TGCAGCGTTCGCAGGGGAGGGGGCACTGAAGCTTTCTTT	CSVRRGGGTEAFF
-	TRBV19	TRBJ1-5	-	TGTGCCAGTAGTACACTACCAGGGGCCCTTAGCAATCAGCCCCAGCATTTT	CASSTLPGALSNQPQHF
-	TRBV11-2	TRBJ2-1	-	TGTGCCAGCAGAAGAGAACTCTACAATGAGCAGTTCTTC	CASRRELYNEQFF
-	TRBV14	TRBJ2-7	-	TGTGCCAGCAGCCCCGGGACTTTCGGCTCCTACGAGCAGTACTTC	CASSPGTFGSYEQYF
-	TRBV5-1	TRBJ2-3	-	TGCGCCAGCAGCTGGCAGCGGGCTCCTAGCACAGATACGCAGTATTTT	CASSWQRAPSTDTQYF
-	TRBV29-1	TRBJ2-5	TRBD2	TGCAGCGTTGATAGGACTAGCGAACAAGAGACCCAGTACTTC	CSVDRTSEQETQYF
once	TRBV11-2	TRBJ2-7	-	TGTGCCAGCAGCTCGATCCGCGATACTATTGTGCAGTACTTC	CASSSIRDTIVQYF
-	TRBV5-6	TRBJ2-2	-	TGTGCCAGCAGCCCCCCGGGACTCACGAACACCGGGGAGCTGTTTTTT	CASSPPGLTNTGELFF
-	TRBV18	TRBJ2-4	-	TGTGCCAGCTCAATGACAGGCGGGGTAGGAAACATTCAGTACTTC	CASSMTGGVGNIQYF
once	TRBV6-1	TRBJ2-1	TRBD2	TGTGCCAGCAGTGGGACTAGCGGGAGGTACAATGAGCAGTTCTTC	CASSGTSGRYNEQFF
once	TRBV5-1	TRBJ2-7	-	TGCGCCAGCAGCTCAGACTCCTACGAGCAGTACTTC	CASSSDSYEQYF
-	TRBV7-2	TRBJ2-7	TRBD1	TGTGCCAGCAGCCGTAGACAGGGTGGCTACGAGCAGTACTTC	CASSRRQGGYEQYF
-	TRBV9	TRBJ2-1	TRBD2	TGTGCCAGCGGAGCGGGAGTGATCTCCTACAATGAGCAGTTCTTC	CASGAGVISYNEQFF
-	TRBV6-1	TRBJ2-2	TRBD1	TGTGCCAGCAGTGTCAGAATTGGTTTGGGACAGGGTGGCACCGGGGAGCTGTTTTTT	CASSVRIGLGQGGTGELFF
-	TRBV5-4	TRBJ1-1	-	TGTGCCAGCAGCTCGCAGGGGAGGGGCACTGAAGCTTTCTTT	CASSSQGRGTEAFF
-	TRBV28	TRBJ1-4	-	TGTGCCAGCACCGGACAGAATGAAAAACTGTTTTTT	CASTGQNEKLFF
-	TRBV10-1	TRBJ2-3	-	TGCGCCAGTTCGGGACTTATCACAGATACGCAGTATTTT	CASSGLITDTQYF
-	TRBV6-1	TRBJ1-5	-	TGTGCCAGCACCCAGGGAATAGATCAGCCCCAGCATTTT	CASTQGIDQPQHF
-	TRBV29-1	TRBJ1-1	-	TGCAGCGGAGGACACCGAAGCCCTATGAACACTGAAGCTTTCTTT	CSGGHRSPMNTEAFF
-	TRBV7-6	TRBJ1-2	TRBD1	TGTGCCAGCAGCCCACGGGACAGTACTATTGGCTACACCTTC	CASSPRDSTIGYTF
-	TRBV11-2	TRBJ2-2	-	TGTGCCAGCAGCTTGAGACAGGGAGGGGTAACCGGGGAGCTGTTTTTT	CASSLRQGGVTGELFF
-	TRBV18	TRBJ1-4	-	TGTGCCAGCTCACCAAAATCTAACGAAAAACTGTTTTTT	CASSPKSNEKLFF
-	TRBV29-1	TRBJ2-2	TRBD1	TGCAGCGTTGAAAAGGACAGGGTCACCGGGGAGCTGTTTTTT	CSVEKDRVTGELFF
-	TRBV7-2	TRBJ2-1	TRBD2	TGTGCCAGCAGCTTAAGACTAGCGGGAGGTGGTGAGCAGTTCTTC	CASSLRLAGGGEQFF
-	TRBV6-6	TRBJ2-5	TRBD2	TGTGCCAGCAGTTTCCCAGGACTAGCGGGAGGGGAGACCCAGTACTTC	CASSFPGLAGGETQYF
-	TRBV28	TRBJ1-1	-	TGTGCCAGCAGTTCCACTGAAGCTTTCTTT	CASSSTEAFF
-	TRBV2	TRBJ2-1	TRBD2	TGTGCCAGCAGTGGACTAGGAGGAGCGGGGAACAATGAGCAGTTCTTC	CASSGLGGAGNNEQFF
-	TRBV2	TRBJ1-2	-	TGTGCCAGCAGTGTATCGCGGGGGTTTGGTGGCTACACCTTC	CASSVSRGFGGYTF
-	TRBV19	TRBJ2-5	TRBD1	TGTGCCACAAAGGGGACAGCTAAAGAGACCCAGTACTTC	CATKGTAKETQYF
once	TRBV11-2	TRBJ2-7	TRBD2	TGTGCCAGCAGCTTAAGTCTAGCGGGTTACAAATCCTACGAGCAGTACTTC	CASSLSLAGYKSYEQYF
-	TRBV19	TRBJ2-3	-	TGTGCCACCGCTCCGAGGGGGAGCCCAGATACGCAGTATTTT	CATAPRGSPDTQYF
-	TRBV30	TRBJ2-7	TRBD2	TGTGCCTGGAGTTCAACGATTCACAGGACTAGCGGCTCCTACGAGCAGTACTTC	CAWSSTIHRTSGSYEQYF
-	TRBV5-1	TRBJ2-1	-	TGCGCCAGCGGGGCTAACTACAATGAGCAGTTCTTC	CASGANYNEQFF
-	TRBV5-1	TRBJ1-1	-	TGCGCCAGCAGCTTGGGCGGGGCGCGGGACACTGAAGCTTTCTTT	CASSLGGARDTEAFF
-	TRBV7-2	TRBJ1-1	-	TGTGCCAGCAGCTTAGGCAGGAACACTGAAGCTTTCTTT	CASSLGRNTEAFF
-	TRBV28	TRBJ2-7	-	TGTGCCAGCAGTTTATTCAAGGCGAGCGCAAGAACCTACGAGCAGTACTTC	CASSLFKASARTYEQYF